This TCR beta chain was retrieved from a study of blood T cell repertoires in COVID-19. About the study: Acute and convalescent COVID-19 specimens originated in the United States, Italy and Spain.

Clones were sequenced by immunoSEQ multiplex PCR, and TCRdb holds only the in-frame ones, with some missing. The top ten clones hold around 2% of a sample with about 260,000 clones, roughly 86% of them seen once. Living in 20 to 30 US areas, the participants were between roughly 18 and 89 years of age. Cohorts were determined from participant-reported clinical history. Cohort 3 donors were reported recovered after two negative PCRs, clearance, or symptom resolution. Trimming pared 1 base from V and 6 bases from J, leaving 14 bases between. The germline V gene has CDR1 SGHVS and CDR2 FQNEAQ. CDR3 length: 15 amino acids.

The sequencing input was PBMCs or T cells enriched from blood (not recorded which). This TCR was sampled from a woman in her 50s who had recovered from COVID-19. This chain links TRBV7-8 with TRBJ2-3; maybe TRBD2 (6 bases). CDR3 in amino acids: CASSLVGGRSDTQYF. CDR3 nucleotides: TGTGCCAGCAGCTTAGTGGGAGGCAGGTCCGATACGCAGTATTTT.